This T cell receptor (beta chain) was sequenced for a study of blood T cell repertoires in COVID-19. Study information: PBMCs, B-cell-depleted T cells, or T cells were the source of the cDNA or gDNA that made up the material.

V was clipped by 4 bases and J by 7 bases; unmatched bases: 10. The CDR3 spans 16 residues. Looked up from germline, CDR1 is SGHKS and CDR2 is YYEKEE (reference sequence). Only in-frame clones appear in the TCRdb table, and some are missing; sequencing was by immunoSEQ multiplex PCR. The profile shows some 150,000 clones, 83% of them singletons. The sequenced material came from peripheral blood. The clonotype was recovered from a woman aged 60 to 75 with COVID-19, enrolled during active disease. This chain uses TRBV5-5 with TRBJ2-1; TRBD2 matches at 11 bases. Here the CDR3 reads CASSTRLAGRHNEQFF. Written as DNA, the CDR3 is TGTGCCAGCAGCACAAGACTAGCGGGACGGCATAATGAGCAGTTCTTC.